This T cell receptor (beta chain) was identified in a study of blood T cell repertoires in COVID-19. Looking at the study overall: Samples of COVID-19 (acute and convalescent) were obtained from the United States, Italy and Spain. Nucleic acid was either cDNA or gDNA, and it came from T cells, B-cell-depleted T cells, or PBMCs.

The CDR3 is made up of 12 amino acids. V was clipped by 3 bases and J by 7 bases, with 7 bases between them. Per the germline V gene, CDR1 is SGHTA and CDR2 is FQGNSA. Source study methods: Estimation of nucleated cell counts relied on the amplification of reference gene primers. Sequencing was performed with immunoSEQ multiplex PCR; in TCRdb, only in-frame clones are kept and a portion is missing. That table is the source of V, J and clone size, and D and trimming were worked out from the DNA. The table includes some 65,000 clones, 85% detected once. The TCR sequence derives from an elderly man with acute or convalescent COVID-19. Sequencing was performed on peripheral blood. The rearrangement joins TRBV7-2 to TRBJ2-1; no firm D call. CDR3 nucleotide sequence: TGTGCCAGCAGCTTGTACCAGAATGAGCAGTTCTTC. It yields the protein CASSLYQNEQFF.